This is a list of T cell receptor beta chains from one sample in a study of T cells in Graves' hyperthyroidism and ophthalmopathy. TCRdb re-called the multiplex PCR reads with MiXCR, one entry per CDR3 protein. The sample contains more than 500,000 distinct CDR3 sequences, approximately 14% of which appear only once. Sequencing was done on a sample of blood. The receptors here all came from a woman aged 40 to 49 with Graves' ophthalmopathy. The CDR3 runs from the conserved cysteine through the conserved F or W. A D gene is named only where the DNA matches it firmly. The size of a clone is reported for some rows only, either as once, few or many, or as a class for expanded clones.

clone_size: many; j_call: TRBJ1-2; v_call: TRBV7-3; d_call: TRBD1; cdr3_aa: CASSPGGDRASYGYTF; cdr3_nt: TGTGCCAGCAGCCCCGGGGGGGACAGGGCCTCCTATGGCTACACCTTC
clone_size: many; j_call: TRBJ2-5; v_call: TRBV25-1; d_call: TRBD2; cdr3_aa: CASSDLAGVQETQYF; cdr3_nt: TGTGCCAGCAGTGACCTAGCGGGAGTCCAAGAGACCCAGTACTTC
clone_size: many; j_call: TRBJ1-3; v_call: TRBV6-5; d_call: TRBD1; cdr3_aa: CASSRDRGLSGNTIYF; cdr3_nt: TGTGCCAGCAGCAGGGACAGGGGGCTCTCTGGAAACACCATATATTTT
clone_size: -; j_call: TRBJ2-1; v_call: TRBV28; d_call: TRBD2; cdr3_aa: CASSLTSGRLFEQFF; cdr3_nt: TGTGCCAGCAGTTTAACTAGCGGGAGGCTTTTCGAGCAGTTCTTC
clone_size: many; j_call: TRBJ1-5; v_call: TRBV20-1; d_call: TRBD1; cdr3_aa: CSAVTGKGFQPQHF; cdr3_nt: TGCAGTGCTGTGACAGGGAAGGGGTTTCAGCCCCAGCATTTT
clone_size: many; j_call: TRBJ1-2; v_call: TRBV6-2/TRBV6-3; d_call: -; cdr3_aa: CASSLQEDGYTF; cdr3_nt: TGTGCCAGCAGCTTACAGGAGGATGGCTACACCTTC
clone_size: -; j_call: TRBJ2-7; v_call: TRBV6-2/TRBV6-3; d_call: TRBD2; cdr3_aa: CASRRTGRLAGAGEQYF; cdr3_nt: TGTGCCAGCAGACGGACAGGTCGGCTAGCGGGAGCTGGCGAGCAGTACTTC
clone_size: many; j_call: TRBJ1-1; v_call: TRBV5-1; d_call: TRBD1; cdr3_aa: CASSFRQGERGTEAFF; cdr3_nt: TGCGCCAGCAGCTTCCGGCAGGGGGAGAGAGGGACTGAAGCTTTCTTT
clone_size: many; j_call: TRBJ2-5; v_call: TRBV28; d_call: TRBD1; cdr3_aa: CASRNRQGAMRETQYF; cdr3_nt: TGTGCCAGCAGAAATCGACAGGGGGCGATGCGAGAGACCCAGTACTTC
clone_size: many; j_call: TRBJ2-7; v_call: TRBV29-1; d_call: TRBD1; cdr3_aa: CSVEPGDRDRGTYEQYF; cdr3_nt: TGCAGCGTTGAACCGGGGGACCGGGACAGGGGGACCTACGAGCAGTACTTC
clone_size: many; j_call: TRBJ1-5; v_call: TRBV19; d_call: -; cdr3_aa: CASSLGTPYNQPQHF; cdr3_nt: TGTGCCAGTAGTCTCGGGACACCATACAATCAGCCCCAGCATTTT
clone_size: many; j_call: TRBJ2-5; v_call: TRBV12-3/TRBV12-4; d_call: TRBD2; cdr3_aa: CASRRTSGRETQYF; cdr3_nt: TGTGCCAGCAGGAGGACTAGCGGGAGAGAGACCCAGTACTTC
clone_size: many; j_call: TRBJ1-5; v_call: TRBV28; d_call: TRBD1; cdr3_aa: CASTDRAGGWGQPQHF; cdr3_nt: TGTGCCAGCACTGACCGGGCAGGGGGCTGGGGTCAGCCCCAGCATTTT
clone_size: many; j_call: TRBJ2-7; v_call: TRBV24-1; d_call: TRBD2; cdr3_aa: CATSDGGRAEQYF; cdr3_nt: TGTGCCACCAGTGATGGCGGGAGGGCCGAGCAGTACTTC
clone_size: many; j_call: TRBJ2-2; v_call: TRBV11-1; d_call: TRBD2; cdr3_aa: CASSLARLAGPMPGELFF; cdr3_nt: TGTGCCAGCAGCTTAGCGCGTCTAGCGGGCCCTATGCCCGGGGAGCTGTTTTTT
clone_size: -; j_call: TRBJ1-1; v_call: TRBV2; d_call: -; cdr3_aa: CASSRGSLGTEAFF; cdr3_nt: TGTGCCAGCAGCAGGGGTTCCCTAGGGACTGAAGCTTTCTTT
clone_size: -; j_call: TRBJ1-1; v_call: TRBV28; d_call: TRBD1; cdr3_aa: CASSFPGTGDGGEAFF; cdr3_nt: TGTGCCAGCAGTTTCCCCGGGACAGGGGATGGCGGTGAAGCTTTCTTT
clone_size: many; j_call: TRBJ2-5; v_call: TRBV4-2; d_call: TRBD2; cdr3_aa: CASSQDRASGAETQYF; cdr3_nt: TGTGCCAGCAGCCAAGATAGGGCTAGCGGGGCAGAGACCCAGTACTTC
clone_size: many; j_call: TRBJ2-7; v_call: TRBV5-8; d_call: TRBD1; cdr3_aa: CASSLAYGTGNYEQYF; cdr3_nt: TGTGCCAGCAGCTTGGCCTACGGGACAGGGAACTACGAGCAGTACTTC
clone_size: many; j_call: TRBJ2-5; v_call: TRBV9; d_call: TRBD2; cdr3_aa: CASVLYCRTSGSLETQYF; cdr3_nt: TGTGCCAGCGTCCTCTACTGTAGGACTAGCGGGAGTTTGGAGACCCAGTACTTC
clone_size: few; j_call: TRBJ1-2; v_call: TRBV30; d_call: -; cdr3_aa: CAWSPQIPGQIYGYTF; cdr3_nt: TGTGCCTGGAGTCCTCAGATCCCGGGGCAAATCTATGGCTACACCTTC
clone_size: many; j_call: TRBJ1-1; v_call: TRBV7-2; d_call: -; cdr3_aa: CASSLGKGTEAFF; cdr3_nt: TGTGCCAGCAGCTTAGGCAAAGGCACTGAAGCTTTCTTT
clone_size: many; j_call: TRBJ2-5; v_call: TRBV7-3; d_call: TRBD2; cdr3_aa: CASSLGLAGGTQYF; cdr3_nt: TGTGCCAGCAGCCTGGGACTAGCCGGGGGGACCCAGTACTTC
clone_size: many; j_call: TRBJ2-7; v_call: TRBV28; d_call: TRBD2; cdr3_aa: CASSLWLAGEREYF; cdr3_nt: TGTGCCAGCAGTTTGTGGCTAGCGGGAGAAAGGGAGTACTTC
clone_size: -; j_call: TRBJ2-5; v_call: TRBV7-3; d_call: TRBD2; cdr3_aa: CASSSLAGVAETQYF; cdr3_nt: TGTGCCAGCAGCTCCCTAGCGGGAGTAGCAGAGACCCAGTACTTC
clone_size: many; j_call: TRBJ1-5; v_call: TRBV6-2/TRBV6-3; d_call: -; cdr3_aa: CASSSENRQPQHF; cdr3_nt: TGTGCCAGCAGTTCCGAGAACAGGCAGCCCCAGCATTTT
clone_size: -; j_call: TRBJ2-2; v_call: TRBV28; d_call: TRBD2; cdr3_aa: CASSLPALAGDSGELFF; cdr3_nt: TGTGCCAGCAGTTTACCCGCGCTAGCGGGAGACTCCGGGGAGCTGTTTTTT
clone_size: many; j_call: TRBJ1-2; v_call: TRBV7-9; d_call: TRBD1; cdr3_aa: CASSDRDGYTF; cdr3_nt: TGTGCCAGCAGCGACAGGGATGGCTACACCTTC
clone_size: many; j_call: TRBJ2-7; v_call: TRBV15; d_call: -; cdr3_aa: CATSRDYGSTYEQYF; cdr3_nt: TGTGCCACCAGCAGAGATTACGGAAGCACCTACGAGCAGTACTTC
clone_size: many; j_call: TRBJ2-6; v_call: TRBV5-1; d_call: TRBD1; cdr3_aa: CASSQRDPRTGIISGANVLTF; cdr3_nt: TGCGCCAGCAGCCAACGAGACCCCCGGACAGGGATCATCTCTGGGGCCAACGTCCTGACTTTC
clone_size: -; j_call: TRBJ2-3; v_call: TRBV7-2; d_call: -; cdr3_aa: CASSLDVDTQYF; cdr3_nt: TGTGCCAGCAGCTTAGACGTCGATACGCAGTATTTT
clone_size: -; j_call: TRBJ1-2; v_call: TRBV5-1; d_call: TRBD1; cdr3_aa: CASKEGAGYGYTF; cdr3_nt: TGCGCCAGCAAGGAGGGGGCGGGGTATGGCTACACCTTC
clone_size: -; j_call: TRBJ2-2; v_call: TRBV3-1; d_call: TRBD2; cdr3_aa: CASSYSGIRSGELFF; cdr3_nt: TGTGCCAGCAGCTACAGCGGGATTAGGTCGGGGGAGCTGTTTTTT
clone_size: -; j_call: TRBJ2-5; v_call: TRBV12-3/TRBV12-4; d_call: -; cdr3_aa: CASNFRDTQYF; cdr3_nt: TGTGCCAGCAACTTCCGAGATACCCAGTACTTC
clone_size: few; j_call: TRBJ2-5; v_call: TRBV18; d_call: -; cdr3_aa: CASSPTGIETQYF; cdr3_nt: TGTGCCAGCTCACCTACCGGGATAGAGACCCAGTACTTC
clone_size: many; j_call: TRBJ1-1; v_call: TRBV13; d_call: -; cdr3_aa: CASSLGPGQVNTEAFF; cdr3_nt: TGTGCCAGCAGCTTAGGGCCCGGACAAGTGAACACTGAAGCTTTCTTT
clone_size: many; j_call: TRBJ1-2; v_call: TRBV20-1; d_call: -; cdr3_aa: CSARDPGVGGGDGYTF; cdr3_nt: TGCAGTGCTAGAGATCCCGGCGTTGGGGGTGGCGATGGCTACACCTTC
clone_size: few; j_call: TRBJ2-5; v_call: TRBV12-3/TRBV12-4; d_call: TRBD2; cdr3_aa: CASRPGLAGGPETQYF; cdr3_nt: TGTGCCAGCAGACCGGGACTAGCGGGAGGGCCCGAGACCCAGTACTTC
clone_size: many; j_call: TRBJ1-1; v_call: TRBV6-5; d_call: TRBD1; cdr3_aa: CASSTLVQGLNTEAFF; cdr3_nt: TGTGCCAGCAGTACTCTCGTACAGGGGCTGAACACTGAAGCTTTCTTT
clone_size: many; j_call: TRBJ2-5; v_call: TRBV28; d_call: -; cdr3_aa: CASSLFGGRSRTQYF; cdr3_nt: TGTGCCAGCAGTTTATTTGGAGGACGGTCTCGGACCCAGTACTTC
clone_size: many; j_call: TRBJ2-7; v_call: TRBV27; d_call: -; cdr3_aa: CASSPWGRRDEQYF; cdr3_nt: TGTGCCAGCAGCCCATGGGGACGTAGAGACGAGCAGTACTTC
clone_size: -; j_call: TRBJ2-2; v_call: TRBV7-2; d_call: TRBD1; cdr3_aa: CASRAGTVFTGELFF; cdr3_nt: TGTGCCAGCAGAGCAGGGACAGTCTTCACCGGGGAGCTGTTTTTT
clone_size: many; j_call: TRBJ1-5; v_call: TRBV12-3/TRBV12-4; d_call: -; cdr3_aa: CASSFGFGNQPQHF; cdr3_nt: TGTGCCAGCAGTTTTGGGTTTGGCAATCAGCCCCAGCATTTT
clone_size: many; j_call: TRBJ1-3; v_call: TRBV12-3/TRBV12-4; d_call: -; cdr3_aa: CASSPGEGLMTGNTIYF; cdr3_nt: TGTGCCAGCAGTCCCGGGGAAGGGTTGATGACTGGAAACACCATATATTTT
clone_size: many; j_call: TRBJ1-1; v_call: TRBV28; d_call: -; cdr3_aa: CASSRTEGEAFF; cdr3_nt: TGTGCCAGCAGTCGGACAGAGGGTGAAGCTTTCTTT
clone_size: few; j_call: TRBJ1-1; v_call: TRBV6-5; d_call: -; cdr3_aa: CASSNPSLPGRSEAFF; cdr3_nt: TGTGCCAGCAGTAACCCATCATTACCGGGGCGTAGTGAAGCTTTCTTT
clone_size: many; j_call: TRBJ2-7; v_call: TRBV5-1; d_call: -; cdr3_aa: CASSTWEMYEQYF; cdr3_nt: TGCGCCAGCAGCACGTGGGAGATGTACGAGCAGTACTTC
clone_size: many; j_call: TRBJ2-7; v_call: TRBV6-5; d_call: -; cdr3_aa: CASSYSGGNRYEQYF; cdr3_nt: TGTGCCAGCAGTTACTCGGGCGGGAATCGGTACGAGCAGTACTTC
clone_size: many; j_call: TRBJ2-7; v_call: TRBV25-1; d_call: TRBD1; cdr3_aa: CASKRTGDYEQYF; cdr3_nt: TGTGCCAGCAAACGGACAGGGGACTACGAGCAGTACTTC
clone_size: many; j_call: TRBJ1-1; v_call: TRBV29-1; d_call: TRBD1; cdr3_aa: CSVLNRGYTEAFF; cdr3_nt: TGCAGCGTTCTGAACAGGGGATACACTGAAGCTTTCTTT
clone_size: many; j_call: TRBJ1-5; v_call: TRBV15; d_call: -; cdr3_aa: CATSTPGVPNQPQHF; cdr3_nt: TGTGCCACCAGCACCCCAGGGGTCCCAAATCAGCCCCAGCATTTT
clone_size: many; j_call: TRBJ2-7; v_call: TRBV5-1; d_call: TRBD2; cdr3_aa: CASSLRTSGRYEQYF; cdr3_nt: TGTGCCAGCAGCTTGAGGACTAGCGGGAGATACGAGCAGTACTTC
clone_size: many; j_call: TRBJ1-5; v_call: TRBV2; d_call: -; cdr3_aa: CASNQGRYSNQPQHF; cdr3_nt: TGTGCCAGCAATCAGGGACGGTATAGCAATCAGCCCCAGCATTTT